This T cell receptor beta chain derives from a study of early T cells in non-severe SARS-CoV-2 infection. Trimming at V came to 7 bases and at J to 0 bases, leaving 6 bases not matched to a gene. CDR3 length equals 15 residues. MiXCR, applied by TCRdb to the 5' RACE reads, yields one record per CDR3 protein. Found here are about 55,000 distinct CDR3 sequences, about 15% of them singletons; the top ten hold over 8%. This rearrangement joins TRBV12-3 or TRBV12-4 to TRBJ1-3; 7 bases agree with TRBD1. The TCR sequence derives from an adult who was a healthcare worker with PCR-confirmed SARS-CoV-2 infection or an uninfected control (not recorded which). This specimen consisted of whole blood, obtained at baseline. CDR3 nucleotides: TGTGCCAGCAATACAGGGGCTAACTCTGGAAACACCATATATTTT. Its translation is CASNTGANSGNTIYF.